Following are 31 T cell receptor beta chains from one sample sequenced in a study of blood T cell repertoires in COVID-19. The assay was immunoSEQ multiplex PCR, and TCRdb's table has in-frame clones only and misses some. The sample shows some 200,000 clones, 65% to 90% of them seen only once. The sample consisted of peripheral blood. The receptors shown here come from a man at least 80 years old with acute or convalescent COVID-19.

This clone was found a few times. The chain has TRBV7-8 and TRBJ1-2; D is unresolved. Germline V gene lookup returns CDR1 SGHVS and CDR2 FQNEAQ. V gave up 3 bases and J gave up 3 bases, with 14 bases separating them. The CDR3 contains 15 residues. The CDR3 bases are TGTGCCAGCAGCTTGGGAGTCCACGGGGACTATGGCTACACCTTC. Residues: CASSLGVHGDYGYTF.

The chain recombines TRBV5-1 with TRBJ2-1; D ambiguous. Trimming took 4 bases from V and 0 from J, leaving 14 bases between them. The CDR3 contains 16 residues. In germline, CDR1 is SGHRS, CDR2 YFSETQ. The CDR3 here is CASSTVGPSSYNEQFF. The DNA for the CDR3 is TGCGCCAGCAGCACCGTGGGCCCGAGCTCCTACAATGAGCAGTTCTTC. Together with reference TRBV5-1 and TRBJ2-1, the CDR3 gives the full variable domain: KAGVTQTPRYLIKTRGQQVTLSCSPISGHRSVSWYQQTPGQGLQFLFEYFSETQRNKGNFPGRFSGRQFSNSRSEMNVSTLELGDSALYLCASSTVGPSSYNEQFFGPGTRLTVL.

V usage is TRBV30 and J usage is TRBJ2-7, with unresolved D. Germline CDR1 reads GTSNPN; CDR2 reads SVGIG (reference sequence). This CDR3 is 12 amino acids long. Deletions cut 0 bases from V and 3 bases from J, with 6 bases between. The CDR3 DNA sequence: TGTGCCTGGAGTGTCTCTTACTACGAGCAGTACTTC. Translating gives CAWSVSYYEQYF.

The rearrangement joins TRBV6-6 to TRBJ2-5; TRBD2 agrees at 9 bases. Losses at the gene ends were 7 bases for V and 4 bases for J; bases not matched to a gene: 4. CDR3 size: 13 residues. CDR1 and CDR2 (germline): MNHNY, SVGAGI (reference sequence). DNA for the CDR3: TGTGCCAGCAACCTAGCGGGATTAGAGACCCAGTACTTC. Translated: CASNLAGLETQYF.

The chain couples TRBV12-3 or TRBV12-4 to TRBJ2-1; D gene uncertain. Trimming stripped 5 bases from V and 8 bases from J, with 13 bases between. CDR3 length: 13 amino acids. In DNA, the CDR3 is TGTGCCAGCAGTCCTACCCGAGTCTATGAGCAGTTCTTC. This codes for CASSPTRVYEQFF.

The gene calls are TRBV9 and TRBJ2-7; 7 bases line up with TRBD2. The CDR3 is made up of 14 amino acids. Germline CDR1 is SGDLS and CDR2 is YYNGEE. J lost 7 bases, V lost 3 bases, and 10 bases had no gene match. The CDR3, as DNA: TGTGCCAGCAGCGGAACGGGGGGACTCGGGGAGCAGTACTTC. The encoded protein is CASSGTGGLGEQYF.

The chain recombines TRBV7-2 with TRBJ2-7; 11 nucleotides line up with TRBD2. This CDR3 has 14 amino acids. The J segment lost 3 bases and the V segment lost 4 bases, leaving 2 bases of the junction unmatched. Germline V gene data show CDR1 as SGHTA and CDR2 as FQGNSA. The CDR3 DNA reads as TGTGCCAGCAGCTCGACTAGCGGGAACTACGAGCAGTACGTC. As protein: CASSSTSGNYEQYV.

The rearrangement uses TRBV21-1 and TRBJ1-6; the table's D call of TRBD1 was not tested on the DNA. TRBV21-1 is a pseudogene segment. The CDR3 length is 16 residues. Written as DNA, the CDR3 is TGTGCCAGCAGCAAAGTCCGACAGCTTTATAATTCACCCCTCCACTTT. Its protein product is CASSKVRQLYNSPLHF.

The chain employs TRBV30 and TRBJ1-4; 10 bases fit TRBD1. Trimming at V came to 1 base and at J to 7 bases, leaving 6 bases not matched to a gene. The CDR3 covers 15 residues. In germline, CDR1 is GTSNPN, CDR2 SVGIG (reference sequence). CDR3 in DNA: TGTGCCTGGAGTGCGCGGACAGGGGGTGGTGAAAAACTGTTTTTT. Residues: CAWSARTGGGEKLFF.

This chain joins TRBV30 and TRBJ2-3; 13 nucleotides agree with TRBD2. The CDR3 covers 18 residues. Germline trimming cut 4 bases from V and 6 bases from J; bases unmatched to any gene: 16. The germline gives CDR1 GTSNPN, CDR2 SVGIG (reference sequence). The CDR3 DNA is TGTGCCTGGATGTCCCGGGAGGGACTAGCGGGATCGTGGGATACGCAGTATTTT. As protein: CAWMSREGLAGSWDTQYF.

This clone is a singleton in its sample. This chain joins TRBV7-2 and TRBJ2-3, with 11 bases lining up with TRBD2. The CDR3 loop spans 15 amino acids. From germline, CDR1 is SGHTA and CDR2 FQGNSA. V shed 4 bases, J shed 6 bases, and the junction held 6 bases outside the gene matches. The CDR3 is CASSSEGLAADTQYF. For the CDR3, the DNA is TGTGCCAGCAGCTCGGAGGGACTAGCGGCGGATACGCAGTATTTT.

CDR3 in amino acids: CASSSGQVGSEQYF. The CDR3 DNA reads TGTGCCAGCAGCTCGGGACAGGTTGGTAGCGAGCAGTACTTC. The chain employs TRBV28 and TRBJ2-7; TRBD1 matches at 8 bases. Germline lookup yields CDR1 MDHEN and CDR2 SYDVKM. The length of the CDR3 is 14 residues. The V segment lost 6 bases and the J segment 6 bases; nucleotides outside the gene matches: 10.

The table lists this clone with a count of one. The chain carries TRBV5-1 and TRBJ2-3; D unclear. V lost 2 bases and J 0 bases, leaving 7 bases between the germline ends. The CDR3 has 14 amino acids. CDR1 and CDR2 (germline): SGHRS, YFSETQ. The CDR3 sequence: CASSLEPSTDTQYF. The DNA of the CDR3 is TGCGCCAGCAGCTTAGAGCCTAGCACAGATACGCAGTATTTT.

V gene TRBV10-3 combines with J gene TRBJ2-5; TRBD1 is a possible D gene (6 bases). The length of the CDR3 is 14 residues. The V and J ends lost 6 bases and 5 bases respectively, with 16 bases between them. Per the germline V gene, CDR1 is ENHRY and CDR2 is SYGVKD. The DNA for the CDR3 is TGTGCCATCAGCAAGAACAGGGATGAGGAGACCCAGTACTTC. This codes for CAISKNRDEETQYF.

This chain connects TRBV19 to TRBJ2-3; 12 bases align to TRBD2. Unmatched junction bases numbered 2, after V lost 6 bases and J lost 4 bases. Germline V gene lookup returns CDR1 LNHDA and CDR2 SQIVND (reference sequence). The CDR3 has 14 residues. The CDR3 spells CASSSSGRADTQYF. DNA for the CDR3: TGTGCCAGTAGCTCTAGCGGGAGGGCAGATACGCAGTATTTT.

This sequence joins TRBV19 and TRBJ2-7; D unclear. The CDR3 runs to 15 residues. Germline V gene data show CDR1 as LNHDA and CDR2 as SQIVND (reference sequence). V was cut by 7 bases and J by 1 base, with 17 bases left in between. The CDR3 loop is CASMPGPPASYEQYV. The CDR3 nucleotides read TGTGCCAGTATGCCGGGTCCACCTGCGTCCTACGAGCAGTACGTC.

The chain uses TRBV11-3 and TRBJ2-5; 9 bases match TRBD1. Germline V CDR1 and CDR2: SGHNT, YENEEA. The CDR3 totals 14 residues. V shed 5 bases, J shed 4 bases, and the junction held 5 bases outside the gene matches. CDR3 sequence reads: CASSPGQGPETQYF. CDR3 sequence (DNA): TGTGCCAGCAGCCCCGGACAGGGGCCAGAGACCCAGTACTTC.

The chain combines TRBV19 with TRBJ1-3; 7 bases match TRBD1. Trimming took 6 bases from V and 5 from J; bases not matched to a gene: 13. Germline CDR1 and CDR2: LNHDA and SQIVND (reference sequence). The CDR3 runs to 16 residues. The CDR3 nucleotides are TGTGCCAGTAGAACACGACAGGGTGGACCCCGAAACACCATATATTTT. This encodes CASRTRQGGPRNTIYF.

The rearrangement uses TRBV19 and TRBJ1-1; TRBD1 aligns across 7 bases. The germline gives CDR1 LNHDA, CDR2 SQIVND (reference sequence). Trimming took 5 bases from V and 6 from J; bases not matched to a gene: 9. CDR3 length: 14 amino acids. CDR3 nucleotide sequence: TGTGCCAGTAGTCATAGGGGGCGCATGCCTGAAGCTTTCTTT. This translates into CASSHRGRMPEAFF.

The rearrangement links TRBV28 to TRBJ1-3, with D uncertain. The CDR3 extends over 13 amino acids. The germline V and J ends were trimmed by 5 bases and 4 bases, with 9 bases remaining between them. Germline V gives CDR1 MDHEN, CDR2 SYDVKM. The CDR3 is CASSPLYGNTIYF. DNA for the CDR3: TGTGCCAGCAGTCCTCTCTACGGAAACACCATATATTTT.

CDR3 amino acids: CASSQARVTEAFF. The CDR3 DNA is TGCGCCAGCAGTCAGGCCAGGGTCACTGAAGCTTTCTTT. This chain uses TRBV23-1 with TRBJ1-1, with D maybe TRBD1 (5 bases). TRBV23-1 is marked as an open reading frame, function uncertain. This CDR3 is built from 13 residues. V gave up 3 bases and J gave up 4 bases, with 9 bases separating them.

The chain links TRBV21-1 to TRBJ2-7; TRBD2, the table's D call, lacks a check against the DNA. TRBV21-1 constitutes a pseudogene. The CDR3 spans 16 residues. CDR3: CASSKELAGQSYEQYV. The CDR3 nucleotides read TGTGCCAGCAGCAAAGAACTAGCGGGGCAATCCTACGAGCAGTACGTC.

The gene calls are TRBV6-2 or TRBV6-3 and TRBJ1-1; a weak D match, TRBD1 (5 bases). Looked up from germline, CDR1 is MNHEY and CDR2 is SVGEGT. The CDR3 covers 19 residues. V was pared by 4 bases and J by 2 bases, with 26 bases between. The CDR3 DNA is TGTGCCAGCAGTTTTCGCCAACTTGGAACAACAGGTCGAAACACTGAAGCTTTCTTT. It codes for CASSFRQLGTTGRNTEAFF.

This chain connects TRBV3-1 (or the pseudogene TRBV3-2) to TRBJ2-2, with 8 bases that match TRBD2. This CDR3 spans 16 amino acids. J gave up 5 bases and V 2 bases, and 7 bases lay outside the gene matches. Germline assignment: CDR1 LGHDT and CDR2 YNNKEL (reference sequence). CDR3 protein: CASSQSSGSFTGELFF. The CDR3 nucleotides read TGTGCCAGCAGCCAATCCAGCGGGAGTTTTACCGGGGAGCTGTTTTTT.

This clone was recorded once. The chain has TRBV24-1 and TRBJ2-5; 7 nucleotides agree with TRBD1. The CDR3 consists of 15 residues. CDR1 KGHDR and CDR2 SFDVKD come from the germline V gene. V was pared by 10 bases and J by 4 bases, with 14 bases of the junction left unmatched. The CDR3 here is CATSPGQVRGETQYF. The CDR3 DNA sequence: TGTGCCACTAGTCCTGGACAGGTGAGGGGAGAGACCCAGTACTTC.

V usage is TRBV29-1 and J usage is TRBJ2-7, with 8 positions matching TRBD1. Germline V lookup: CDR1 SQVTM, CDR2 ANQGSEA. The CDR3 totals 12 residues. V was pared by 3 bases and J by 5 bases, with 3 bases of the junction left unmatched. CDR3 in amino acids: CSVEDRVHEQYF. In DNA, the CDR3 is TGCAGCGTTGAGGACAGGGTCCACGAGCAGTACTTC.

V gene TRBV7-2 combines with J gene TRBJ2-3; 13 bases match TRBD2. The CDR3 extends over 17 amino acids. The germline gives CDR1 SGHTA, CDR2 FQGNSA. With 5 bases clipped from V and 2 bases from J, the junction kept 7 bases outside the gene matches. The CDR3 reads CASSQPGLAGITDTQYF. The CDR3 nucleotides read TGTGCCAGCAGCCAACCGGGACTAGCGGGGATCACAGATACGCAGTATTTT.

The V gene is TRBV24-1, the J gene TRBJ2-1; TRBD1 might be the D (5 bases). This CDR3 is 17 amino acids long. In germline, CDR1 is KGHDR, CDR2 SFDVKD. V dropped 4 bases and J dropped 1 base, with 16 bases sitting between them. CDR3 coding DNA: TGTGCCACCAGTGACGTCATTACAGGCGGATCCTACAATGAGCAGTTCTTC. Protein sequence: CATSDVITGGSYNEQFF.

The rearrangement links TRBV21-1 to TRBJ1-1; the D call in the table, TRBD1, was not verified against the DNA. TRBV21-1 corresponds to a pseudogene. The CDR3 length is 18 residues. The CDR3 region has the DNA TGTGCCAGCAGCAAAGAGGCAGACATTCGGTTTATGAACACTGAAGCTTTCTTT. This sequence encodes CASSKEADIRFMNTEAFF.

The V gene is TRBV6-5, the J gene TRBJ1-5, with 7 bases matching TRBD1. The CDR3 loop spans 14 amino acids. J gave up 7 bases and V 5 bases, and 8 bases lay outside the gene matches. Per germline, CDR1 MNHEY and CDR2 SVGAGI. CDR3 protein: CASSPDRVRQPQHF. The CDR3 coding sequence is TGTGCCAGCAGTCCAGACAGGGTGAGGCAGCCCCAGCATTTT.

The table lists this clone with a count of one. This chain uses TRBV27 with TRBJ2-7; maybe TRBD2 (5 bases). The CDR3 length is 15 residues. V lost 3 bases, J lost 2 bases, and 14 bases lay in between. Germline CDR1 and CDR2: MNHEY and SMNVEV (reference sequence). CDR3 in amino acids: CASSLPGSFPYEQYF. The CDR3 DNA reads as TGTGCCAGCAGTTTGCCGGGATCCTTCCCCTACGAGCAGTACTTC.